This entry features one TCR beta chain sequence. This entry comes from a study of blood T cell repertoires in COVID-19. Whole-study context: Samples taken during acute and convalescent COVID-19 were collected in the United States, Italy and Spain. T cells, B-cell-depleted T cells, or PBMCs supplied cDNA or gDNA.

The authors' processing: Amplification of reference gene primers was used by the study to estimate nucleated cell counts. The method was immunoSEQ multiplex PCR; TCRdb's version includes in-frame clones alone and lacks a portion of them. D and trimming were read from the DNA, whereas the V and J calls and clone size are those reported in that table. The sample consists of 60,000 or so clones, 87% of them appearing once. The CDR3 contains 15 residues. The trim removed 3 bases at V and 4 bases at J, leaving 3 bases unmatched. Germline values: CDR1 KGHSH, CDR2 LQKENI. This chain joins TRBV18 and TRBJ1-3, with 10 bases aligning to TRBD1. The clonotype was recovered from a human donor with acute or convalescent COVID-19. The donor label of this sample is uncertain. Input material: peripheral blood. CDR3 coding DNA: TGTGCCAGCTCACCTGACAGGGGGCTAGGAAACACCATATATTTT. Translated: CASSPDRGLGNTIYF.